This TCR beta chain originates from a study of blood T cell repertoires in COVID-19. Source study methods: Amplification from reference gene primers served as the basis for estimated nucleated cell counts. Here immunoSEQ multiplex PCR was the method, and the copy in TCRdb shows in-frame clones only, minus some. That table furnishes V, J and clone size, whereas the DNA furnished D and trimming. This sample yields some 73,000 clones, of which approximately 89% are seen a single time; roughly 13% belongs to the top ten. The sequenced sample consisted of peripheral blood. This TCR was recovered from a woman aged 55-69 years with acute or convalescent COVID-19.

The CDR3 here is CASIDDRNYGYTF. CDR3 sequence (DNA): TGTGCCAGCATAGATGACAGGAACTATGGCTACACCTTC. This sequence joins TRBV6-5 and TRBJ1-2; maybe TRBD1 (6 bases). V lost 7 bases and J lost 2, with 11 bases in between. The CDR3 spans 13 residues. Per the germline V gene, CDR1 is MNHEY and CDR2 is SVGAGI.